This is a list of T cell receptor beta chains from one sample in a study of naive and memory T cell subsets. TCRdb used MiXCR to reprocess the UMI-ligation and nested PCR reads, holding one entry per CDR3 protein. The sample lists more than 25,000 distinct CDR3 sequences, roughly 5.4% seen once, with 7% to 8% in the top ten. Input material: blood. The receptors shown here come from an adult in good health. Both conserved end residues are part of each CDR3. A D gene is named only where the DNA matches it firmly. Rows may omit the clone size; those that give it use once, few, many or a size class.

DNA,CDR3,length,J,D,V,size
TGTGCCAGCAGTTTAGGCTACGAGCAGTACTTC,CASSLGYEQYF,11,TRBJ2-7,NA,TRBV28,medium-sized
TGTGCCAGCAGTCCCCTTAGATACATTCAGTACTTC,CASSPLRYIQYF,12,TRBJ2-4,NA,TRBV28,many
TGCAGCGTTGCTCGTCAGGGTGCAACAGATACGCAGTATTTT,CSVARQGATDTQYF,14,TRBJ2-3,NA,TRBV29-1,medium-sized
TGTGCCAGCTCACCAGGACTACGAACCTACAATGAGCAGTTCTTC,CASSPGLRTYNEQFF,15,TRBJ2-1,NA,TRBV18,many
TGTGCCACCAGTCGGGCAGGGGGACGGAATGAGCAGTTCTTC,CATSRAGGRNEQFF,14,TRBJ2-1,TRBD1,TRBV24-1,many
TGCGCCAGCAGCCAAGATTTACTAGGGTATGAGCAGTTCTTC,CASSQDLLGYEQFF,14,TRBJ2-1,NA,TRBV4-1,many
TGTGCCAGCAGTTACGGGGCGTCAGGATCTAACTATGGCTACACCTTC,CASSYGASGSNYGYTF,16,TRBJ1-2,NA,TRBV28,NA
TGTGCCAGCTCACCCCCGGGACGTACCTACGAGCAGTACTTC,CASSPPGRTYEQYF,14,TRBJ2-7,NA,TRBV18,few
TGTGCCAGCTCACCACCCCGCGGGTCGAACACCGGGGAGCTGTTTTTT,CASSPPRGSNTGELFF,16,TRBJ2-2,NA,TRBV18,NA
TGCGCCAGCAGCCCCGAAGGGTCAGCTGAAGCTTTCTTT,CASSPEGSAEAFF,13,TRBJ1-1,NA,TRBV4-1,many
TGTGCCAGCAGTTACTGGCAGGGCACCGGGGAGCTGTTTTTT,CASSYWQGTGELFF,14,TRBJ2-2,NA,TRBV6-5,many
TGCAGCGTTAGGACAGGGGGACAGCCCCAGCATTTT,CSVRTGGQPQHF,12,TRBJ1-5,TRBD1,TRBV29-1,many
TGTGCCAGCAGCAAAGTGGAGCTAAAGACAGGGGGCATCTGGTCTGGGGCCAACGTCCTGACTTTC,CASSKVELKTGGIWSGANVLTF,22,TRBJ2-6,NA,TRBV21-1,many
TGCAGCGCCGTCTTACAGGGTCTCTACGAGCAGTACTTC,CSAVLQGLYEQYF,13,TRBJ2-7,NA,TRBV29-1,many
TGTGCCTGTCGGGGATCGGACAGGAAAAGTAGGGACACTGAAGCTTTCTTT,CACRGSDRKSRDTEAFF,17,TRBJ1-1,TRBD1,TRBV30,many
TGCGCCAGCAGTGATCTTAGATCGAGTTTGGCGGGTGACACAGATACGCAGTATTTT,CASSDLRSSLAGDTDTQYF,19,TRBJ2-3,NA,TRBV10-2,NA
TGTGCCAGCAGCTTGGCCAATATGGGGTACGAGCAGTACTTC,CASSLANMGYEQYF,14,TRBJ2-7,NA,TRBV5-6,many
TGTGCCAGCAGTCCTCTAGCGGGTTCCTACAATGAGCAGTTCTTC,CASSPLAGSYNEQFF,15,TRBJ2-1,TRBD2,TRBV12-3/TRBV12-4,many
TGTGCCATCAGTGGGACAGGCATGAACACTGAAGCTTTCTTT,CAISGTGMNTEAFF,14,TRBJ1-1,TRBD1,TRBV10-3,many
TGTGCCAGCAGCCCCCAGAGGAGATACAATGAGCAGTTCTTC,CASSPQRRYNEQFF,14,TRBJ2-1,NA,TRBV12-3/TRBV12-4,many
TGTGCCAGCGCCCGAGGGGACAGGACCTACACCGGGGAGCTGTTTTTT,CASARGDRTYTGELFF,16,TRBJ2-2,TRBD1,TRBV27,many
TGTGCCAGCAGGATCATTGGGGGCCTCTACAATGAGCAGTTCTTC,CASRIIGGLYNEQFF,15,TRBJ2-1,NA,TRBV27,many
TGTGCCTGGAGTGTACGGGGACGCAGACGGGACACTGAAGCTTTCTTT,CAWSVRGRRRDTEAFF,16,TRBJ1-1,NA,TRBV30,medium-sized
TGTGCCAGCGGATTGGACGATAGCAATCAGCCCCAGCATTTT,CASGLDDSNQPQHF,14,TRBJ1-5,NA,TRBV6-1,many
TGTGCCAGCAGCGCTCCGGGACAGGGAGTTAACACTGAAGCTTTCTTT,CASSAPGQGVNTEAFF,16,TRBJ1-1,TRBD1,TRBV9,many
TGTGCCAGCAGCCCTGCCAGGGCCGCCACCGGGGAGCTGTTTTTT,CASSPARAATGELFF,15,TRBJ2-2,NA,TRBV7-2,NA
TGCGCCAGCACGGAACAGATTGGAAATTCACCCCTCCACTTT,CASTEQIGNSPLHF,14,TRBJ1-6,NA,TRBV4-3,many
TGTGCCAGCAGTTACACCCCCACCGGGGAGCTGTTTTTT,CASSYTPTGELFF,13,TRBJ2-2,NA,TRBV6-5,many
TGTGCCAGCAGCATGTTGGGACTAGCGGAGTCCGGAGATACGCAGTATTTT,CASSMLGLAESGDTQYF,17,TRBJ2-3,TRBD2,TRBV13,NA
TGTGCCAGCAGTGGACAGGGAATTACAGATACGCAGTATTTT,CASSGQGITDTQYF,14,TRBJ2-3,TRBD1,TRBV12-3/TRBV12-4,many
TGTGCCAGCAGCTTAAAACTAGCGGGAGCAGTTGAGCAGTTCTTC,CASSLKLAGAVEQFF,15,TRBJ2-1,TRBD2,TRBV7-2,many
TGTGCCAGCAGCGTAGAGATTGCGGGCGACGAGCAGTACTTC,CASSVEIAGDEQYF,14,TRBJ2-7,NA,TRBV9,many
TGCAGTGCTAGAGAAGGCGGGGGCCGATCGAGCACTGAAGCTTTCTTT,CSAREGGGRSSTEAFF,16,TRBJ1-1,NA,TRBV20-1,many